The sequence of this TCR beta chain was determined in a study of blood T cell repertoires in COVID-19. Across the whole study: PBMCs, B-cell-depleted T cells, or T cells were the source of the cDNA or gDNA that made up the material.

V was clipped by 2 bases and J by 4 bases; unmatched bases: 6. The CDR3 loop spans 14 amino acids. The V gene's germline CDR1 is SGHKS and CDR2 YYEKEE (reference sequence). Produced via immunoSEQ multiplex PCR; TCRdb's table is partial and in-frame only. The sample has some 180,000 clones; 75% to 85% are singletons. This rearrangement joins TRBV5-5 to TRBJ2-7; 7 bases match TRBD2. Specimen: peripheral blood. This sequence originates from a human donor in a cohort sampled during active COVID-19. Here the CDR3 DNA reads TGTGCCAGCAGCTTCGGCGGGAGTCGTTACGAGCAGTACTTC. It yields the protein CASSFGGSRYEQYF. The full variable domain, with the rest looked up from reference TRBV5-5 and TRBJ2-7, is DAGVTQSPTHLIKTRGQQVTLRCSPISGHKSVSWYQQVLGQGPQFIFQYYEKEERGRGNFPDRFSARQFPNYSSELNVNALLLGDSALYLCASSFGGSRYEQYFGPGTRLTVT.